The rows below give T cell receptor beta chains drawn from one sample of a study of patients and donors after allogeneic stem cell transplantation. A single record per CDR3 protein comes from TCRdb applying MiXCR to the RT-PCR reads. The sample carries under 200,000 distinct CDR3 sequences, about 30% recorded once. The sample was blood, either unsorted or a sorted T cell fraction (not recorded which). The receptors shown here come from a human donor who was either an allogeneic HSCT recipient or a stem cell or donor lymphocyte infusion donor (not recorded which). It is not recorded whose cells these are; they may come from a transplant donor. The CDR3 runs from the conserved cysteine through the conserved F or W. D genes are given only for firm matches. Rows may omit the clone size; those that give it use once, few, many or a size class.

v_call	cdr3_length	d_call	j_call	clone_size	cdr3_aa	cdr3_nt
TRBV10-3	14	TRBD1	TRBJ2-7	few	CAISRQGNSYEQYF	TGTGCCATCAGCAGACAGGGCAATTCCTACGAGCAGTACTTC
TRBV7-9	14	.	TRBJ1-1	few	CASSSPVQNTEAFF	TGTGCCAGCAGCTCCCCCGTCCAGAACACTGAAGCTTTCTTT
TRBV11-2	14	.	TRBJ1-1	.	CASSLGLGNAEAFF	TGTGCCAGCAGCTTAGGTTTGGGGAACGCTGAAGCTTTCTTT
TRBV29-1	14	TRBD2	TRBJ2-1	.	CSVATSGRADEQFF	TGCAGCGTTGCGACTAGCGGGAGGGCAGACGAGCAGTTCTTC
TRBV6-5	15	TRBD1	TRBJ1-5	few	CASSVDRGPYQPQHF	TGTGCCAGCAGTGTGGACAGGGGCCCATATCAGCCCCAGCATTTT
TRBV28	13	.	TRBJ1-1	few	CASSLWRPTEAFF	TGTGCCAGCAGTTTATGGCGTCCCACTGAAGCTTTCTTT
TRBV7-9	16	TRBD1	TRBJ1-2	.	CASRTLLVDRDEGYTF	TGTGCCAGCAGGACTCTACTCGTCGACAGGGATGAGGGCTACACCTTC
TRBV12-3/TRBV12-4	12	.	TRBJ1-5	many	CASSGSNQPQHF	TGTGCCAGCAGCGGGAGCAATCAGCCCCAGCATTTT
TRBV6-2/TRBV6-3	13	.	TRBJ2-7	few	CASSYAGAWEQYF	TGTGCCAGCAGTTACGCCGGGGCGTGGGAGCAGTACTTC
TRBV7-2	16	.	TRBJ1-3	few	CASSLMGSSSGNTIYF	TGTGCCAGCAGCTTAATGGGCAGTTCCTCTGGAAACACCATATATTTT
TRBV12-3/TRBV12-4	14	TRBD1	TRBJ1-4	many	CASSFGTEGEKLFF	TGTGCCAGCAGTTTTGGGACAGAGGGGGAAAAACTGTTTTTT
TRBV21-1	17	.	TRBJ2-7	.	CASSKRGPGLAGYEQYF	TGTGCCAGCAGCAAAAGGGGTCCGGGACTAGCGGGTTACGAGCAGTACTTC
TRBV28	15	TRBD2	TRBJ2-2	.	CASSFAGEGFGELFF	TGTGCCAGCAGTTTCGCGGGAGAAGGGTTCGGGGAGCTGTTTTTT
TRBV5-1	15	.	TRBJ1-1	many	CASSEPGRTNTEAFF	TGCGCCAGCAGCGAACCGGGTCGGACGAACACTGAAGCTTTCTTT
TRBV18	16	TRBD1	TRBJ1-1	.	CASSPPGQTGKTEAFF	TGTGCCAGCTCACCACCGGGTCAGACAGGGAAGACTGAAGCTTTCTTT
TRBV6-5	15	.	TRBJ1-2	few	CASSYAGTPGTGYTF	TGTGCCAGCAGTTACGCCGGGACCCCGGGGACTGGCTACACCTTC
TRBV21-1	15	.	TRBJ1-1	.	CASSKGPGLGAEAFF	TGTGCCAGCAGCAAAGGACCGGGGCTAGGCGCTGAAGCTTTCTTT
TRBV10-3	13	.	TRBJ1-2	.	CAISDGGPYGYTF	TGTGCCATCAGTGACGGCGGGCCCTATGGCTACACCTTC
TRBV12-3/TRBV12-4	12	TRBD1	TRBJ2-7	few	CASSFTGQGEYF	TGTGCCAGCAGTTTTACTGGACAGGGAGAGTACTTC
TRBV27	15	.	TRBJ1-2	.	CASSSGERRNYGYTF	TGTGCCAGCAGTTCAGGGGAGAGGCGCAACTATGGCTACACCTTC
TRBV5-4	18	.	TRBJ1-4	few	CASSHHRRGEATNEKLFF	TGTGCCAGCAGTCACCATCGTAGGGGGGAAGCAACTAATGAAAAACTGTTTTTT
TRBV5-1	16	.	TRBJ2-3	.	CASSLVIAIGTDTQYF	TGCGCCAGCAGCTTGGTGATCGCTATAGGCACAGATACGCAGTATTTT
TRBV4-3	16	.	TRBJ2-2	.	CASSQGPAEVTGELFF	TGCGCCAGCAGCCAAGGGCCCGCGGAGGTCACCGGGGAGCTGTTTTTT
TRBV7-9	14	.	TRBJ2-7	.	CASSSGTWGYEQYF	TGTGCCAGCAGCTCGGGGACCTGGGGCTACGAGCAGTACTTC
TRBV27	14	.	TRBJ2-7	.	CASSFSPGYGEQYF	TGTGCCAGCAGTTTCTCTCCCGGGTATGGCGAGCAGTACTTC
TRBV6-2/TRBV6-3	14	.	TRBJ2-1	.	CASSSWGSYNEQFF	TGTGCCAGCAGTTCGTGGGGTTCCTACAATGAGCAGTTCTTC
TRBV20-1	15	TRBD2	TRBJ2-1	few	CSARIRGLAANEQFF	TGCAGTGCTAGGATTAGGGGACTAGCGGCCAATGAGCAGTTCTTC
TRBV12-3/TRBV12-4	16	.	TRBJ2-3	.	CASSFPSGPSTDTQYF	TGTGCCAGCAGTTTCCCAAGCGGTCCCAGCACAGATACGCAGTATTTT
TRBV12-3/TRBV12-4	15	TRBD1	TRBJ2-7	.	CASTPGQARGYEQYF	TGTGCCAGCACCCCCGGACAGGCTAGAGGGTACGAGCAGTACTTC
TRBV10-3	13	.	TRBJ2-5	few	CAISDRSQETQYF	TGTGCCATCAGTGACCGCAGCCAAGAGACCCAGTACTTC
TRBV24-1	14	.	TRBJ1-5	.	CATSDLLSNQPQHF	TGTGCCACCAGTGATTTATTAAGCAATCAGCCCCAGCATTTT
TRBV12-3/TRBV12-4	15	TRBD1	TRBJ2-7	.	CASSSSGTGGWEQYF	TGTGCCAGCAGTTCCTCCGGGACAGGGGGCTGGGAGCAGTACTTC
TRBV7-9	15	.	TRBJ2-1	.	CASTFFGGSYNEQFF	TGTGCCAGCACGTTTTTCGGGGGCTCCTACAATGAGCAGTTCTTC
TRBV9	14	.	TRBJ2-2	.	CASSVTGLAGELFF	TGTGCCAGCAGCGTAACGGGGCTGGCCGGGGAGCTGTTTTTT
TRBV6-6	14	.	TRBJ2-1	.	CASSYPTLADGQFF	TGTGCCAGCAGTTACCCTACACTGGCAGATGGGCAGTTCTTC
TRBV11-2	13	TRBD1	TRBJ1-4	few	CASSTRTGKKLFF	TGTGCCAGCAGCACCCGGACAGGGAAAAAACTGTTTTTT
TRBV20-1	14	TRBD2	TRBJ2-1	many	CSAGTSGRGDEQFF	TGCAGTGCTGGGACTAGCGGGAGAGGGGATGAGCAGTTCTTC
TRBV19	15	.	TRBJ2-1	.	CASSMFRGTYNEQFF	TGTGCCAGTAGTATGTTCCGCGGGACTTACAATGAGCAGTTCTTC
TRBV12-3/TRBV12-4	12	.	TRBJ2-1	many	CASSLSYNEQFF	TGTGCCAGCAGTTTATCCTACAATGAGCAGTTCTTC
TRBV6-5	15	.	TRBJ2-7	few	CASSYSGGATYEQYF	TGTGCCAGCAGTTACTCGGGCGGGGCTACCTACGAGCAGTACTTC
TRBV7-9	15	.	TRBJ2-1	.	CASSLRGSDSNEQFF	TGTGCCAGCAGCTTAAGGGGGAGCGATTCGAATGAGCAGTTCTTC
TRBV5-1	16	.	TRBJ2-5	.	CASSLSATDNQETQYF	TGCGCCAGCAGCTTGTCCGCGACAGATAACCAAGAGACCCAGTACTTC
TRBV30	14	.	TRBJ1-4	few	CAWSGGLANEKLFF	TGTGCCTGGAGCGGCGGGTTGGCTAATGAAAAACTGTTTTTT
TRBV18	15	TRBD2	TRBJ2-7	.	CASSQALAGVGEQYF	TGTGCCAGCTCGCAGGCCCTAGCGGGAGTAGGCGAGCAGTACTTC
TRBV5-5	13	TRBD1	TRBJ2-5	few	CATPPGGEETQYF	TGTGCCACCCCGCCAGGGGGAGAGGAGACCCAGTACTTC
TRBV11-2	14	.	TRBJ2-7	.	CASSMPGLVYEQYF	TGTGCCAGCAGCATGCCGGGACTCGTCTACGAGCAGTACTTC
TRBV5-1	13	.	TRBJ2-7	few	CASSLGRDYEQYF	TGCGCCAGCAGCTTGGGACGGGACTACGAGCAGTACTTC
TRBV18	14	TRBD1	TRBJ2-7	few	CASSPGTGGYEQYF	TGTGCCAGCTCACCGGGGACAGGGGGCTACGAGCAGTACTTC
TRBV25-1	13	.	TRBJ1-4	.	CASSEWQVEKLFF	TGTGCCAGCAGTGAATGGCAGGTAGAAAAACTGTTTTTT
TRBV7-3	14	.	TRBJ2-3	.	CASSMGLSTDTQYF	TGTGCCAGCAGCATGGGACTTTCCACAGATACGCAGTATTTT
TRBV9	15	.	TRBJ2-1	.	CASSVYPGGHNEQFF	TGTGCCAGCAGCGTATATCCTGGGGGTCACAATGAGCAGTTCTTC
TRBV19	15	TRBD2	TRBJ2-4	.	CASSLLAGAKNIQYF	TGTGCCAGTAGTCTCCTAGCGGGAGCCAAAAACATTCAGTACTTC
TRBV28	11	.	TRBJ1-6	.	CASSKGTWGHF	TGTGCCAGCAGTAAAGGGACCTGGGGCCACTTT
TRBV11-2	13	TRBD1	TRBJ1-1	few	CASSLDLTGRAFF	TGTGCCAGCAGCTTAGATCTGACAGGGCGAGCTTTCTTT
TRBV4-1	14	.	TRBJ2-1	.	CASSQEEGYNEQFF	TGCGCCAGCAGCCAAGAGGAGGGTTACAATGAGCAGTTCTTC